This is a list of T cell receptor beta chains from one sample in a study of shared clonotypes between healthy human individuals. TCRdb keeps only in-frame clones here, not all; method: immunoSEQ multiplex PCR. The sample consists of around 99,000 clones, about 70% of them appearing once. The sample consisted of memory CD8+ T cells sorted from blood. The receptors were sampled from a man younger than 40 in good health. Both conserved end residues are part of each CDR3. Each record gives: CDR3 DNA, CDR3 protein, J gene, D gene, clone size, V gene. A D gene is named only where the DNA matches it firmly. The size field is filled for only some rows; it gives once, few, many or a size class.

DNA: TGTGCCAGTAAACGGGACAGCCAAGAGACCCAGTACTTC
CDR3: CASKRDSQETQYF
J: TRBJ2-5
D: TRBD1
size: .
V: TRBV27

DNA: TGTGCCAGCAGCTTATATCTGGGTGGGACGAACACTGAAGCTTTCTTT
CDR3: CASSLYLGGTNTEAFF
J: TRBJ1-1
D: .
size: .
V: TRBV7-8

DNA: TGTGCCAGCAGCTTCTTCCCCGGCAGAAGTAATGAAAAACTGTTTTTT
CDR3: CASSFFPGRSNEKLFF
J: TRBJ1-4
D: .
size: few
V: TRBV7-8

DNA: TGCAGCGCAGGAAGACAGACGCAAGAGACCCAGTACTTC
CDR3: CSAGRQTQETQYF
J: TRBJ2-5
D: .
size: .
V: TRBV29-1

DNA: TGTGCCAGCAGAAGTCAGGGGACTCCTGCCTCCTACGAGCAGTACTTC
CDR3: CASRSQGTPASYEQYF
J: TRBJ2-7
D: .
size: .
V: TRBV11-2

DNA: TGTGCCAGCAGCGAGGGGACAGGGAAAATTTTGGTGACAGATACGCAGTATTTT
CDR3: CASSEGTGKILVTDTQYF
J: TRBJ2-3
D: TRBD1
size: .
V: TRBV7-6

DNA: TGTGCCAGCAGCGTAGGGGCTAGCGGGAGTCAGGAGACCCAGTACTTC
CDR3: CASSVGASGSQETQYF
J: TRBJ2-5
D: TRBD2
size: .
V: TRBV9

DNA: TGTGCCAGCAGCTTACCTTACAATGAGCAGTTCTTC
CDR3: CASSLPYNEQFF
J: TRBJ2-1
D: .
size: few
V: TRBV7-6

DNA: TGTGCCAGCAGCTTCTTGGACAGCTCCTACGAGCAGTACTTC
CDR3: CASSFLDSSYEQYF
J: TRBJ2-7
D: .
size: .
V: TRBV11-2

DNA: TGTGCCAGCGCTGGGACAGGGTCCCTCTATAGTGGCTACACCTTC
CDR3: CASAGTGSLYSGYTF
J: TRBJ1-2
D: TRBD1
size: .
V: TRBV6-1